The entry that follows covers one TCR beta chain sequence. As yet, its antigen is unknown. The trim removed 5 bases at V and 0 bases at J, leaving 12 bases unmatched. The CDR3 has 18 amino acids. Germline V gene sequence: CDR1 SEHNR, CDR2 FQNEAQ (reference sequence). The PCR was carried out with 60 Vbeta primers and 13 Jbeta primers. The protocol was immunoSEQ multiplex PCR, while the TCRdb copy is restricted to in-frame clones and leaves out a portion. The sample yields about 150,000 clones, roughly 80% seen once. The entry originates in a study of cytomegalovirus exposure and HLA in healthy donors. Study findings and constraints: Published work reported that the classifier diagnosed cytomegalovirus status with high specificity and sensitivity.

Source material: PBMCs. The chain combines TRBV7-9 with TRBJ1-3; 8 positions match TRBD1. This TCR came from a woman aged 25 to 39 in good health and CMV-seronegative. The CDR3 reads CASSHKPGQAPSGNTIYF. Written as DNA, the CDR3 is TGTGCCAGCAGCCACAAGCCGGGACAGGCCCCCTCTGGAAACACCATATATTTT.